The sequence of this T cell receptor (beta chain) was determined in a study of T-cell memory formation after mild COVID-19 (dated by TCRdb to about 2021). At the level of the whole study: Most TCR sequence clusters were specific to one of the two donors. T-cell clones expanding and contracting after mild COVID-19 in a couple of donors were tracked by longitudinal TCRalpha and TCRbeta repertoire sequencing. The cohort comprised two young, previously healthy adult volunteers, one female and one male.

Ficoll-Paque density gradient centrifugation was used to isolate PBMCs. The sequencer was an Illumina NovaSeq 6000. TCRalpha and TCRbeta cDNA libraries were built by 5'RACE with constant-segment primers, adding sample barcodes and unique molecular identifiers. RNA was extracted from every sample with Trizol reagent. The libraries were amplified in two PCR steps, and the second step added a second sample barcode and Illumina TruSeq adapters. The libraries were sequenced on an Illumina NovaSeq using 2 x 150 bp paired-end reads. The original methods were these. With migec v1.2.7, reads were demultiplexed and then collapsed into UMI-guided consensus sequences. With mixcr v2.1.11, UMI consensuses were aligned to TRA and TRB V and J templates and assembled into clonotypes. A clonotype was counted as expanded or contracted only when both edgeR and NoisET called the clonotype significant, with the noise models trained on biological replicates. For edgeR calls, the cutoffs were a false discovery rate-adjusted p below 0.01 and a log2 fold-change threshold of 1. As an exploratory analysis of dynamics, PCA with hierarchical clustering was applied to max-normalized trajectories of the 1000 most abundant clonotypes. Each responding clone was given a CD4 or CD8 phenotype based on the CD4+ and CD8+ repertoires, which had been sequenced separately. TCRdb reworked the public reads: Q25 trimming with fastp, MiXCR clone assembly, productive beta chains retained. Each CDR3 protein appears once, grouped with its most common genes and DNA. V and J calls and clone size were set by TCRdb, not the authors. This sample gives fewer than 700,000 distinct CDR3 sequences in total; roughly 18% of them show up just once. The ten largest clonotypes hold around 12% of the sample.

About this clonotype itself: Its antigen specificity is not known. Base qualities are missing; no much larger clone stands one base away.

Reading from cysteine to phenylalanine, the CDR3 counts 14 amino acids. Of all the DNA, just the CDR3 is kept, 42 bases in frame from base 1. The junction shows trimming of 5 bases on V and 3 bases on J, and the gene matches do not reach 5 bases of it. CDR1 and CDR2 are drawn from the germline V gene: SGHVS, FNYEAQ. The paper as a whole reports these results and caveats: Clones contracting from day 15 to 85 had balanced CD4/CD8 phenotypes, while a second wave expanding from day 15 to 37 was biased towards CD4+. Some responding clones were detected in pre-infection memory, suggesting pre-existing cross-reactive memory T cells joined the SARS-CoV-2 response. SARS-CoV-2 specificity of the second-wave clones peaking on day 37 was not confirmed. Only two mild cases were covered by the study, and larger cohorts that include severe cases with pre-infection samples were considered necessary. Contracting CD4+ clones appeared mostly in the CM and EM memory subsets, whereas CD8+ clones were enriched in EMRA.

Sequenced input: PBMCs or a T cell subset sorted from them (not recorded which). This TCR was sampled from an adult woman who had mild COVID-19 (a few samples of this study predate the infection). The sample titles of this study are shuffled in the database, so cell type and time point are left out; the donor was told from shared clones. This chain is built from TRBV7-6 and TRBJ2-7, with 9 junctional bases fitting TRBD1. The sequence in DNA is TGTGCCAGCAGCCCGGAGGGACAGGGCTACGAGCAGTACTTC. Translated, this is CASSPEGQGYEQYF.